This TCR beta chain emerged from a study of vaccination and CD4 T cells after COVID-19. At the level of the study: Controls used CEFX viral epitopes (positive), HIV-1 Nef peptides (negative), or no peptide. Findings and caveats of the study: Convalescent patients showed a median about 86% of reactive clones that were seen only post-vaccination.

Sequence data for DNA of cultured CD4+ T cells were generated by the Oncomine TCR Beta short-read assay. Scientists extracted genomic DNA from CD4+ T cells grown in culture. TCRdb re-derived calls from the PCR reads in MiXCR, one entry per CDR3 protein. The table records around 17,000 distinct CDR3 sequences, roughly 57% of them present only once. As for this clonotype: Antigen specificity is unknown.

Treatment given: roughly 11-day PBMC culture with coronavirus spike peptide pools or control peptides (ViraFEST assay). Investigators isolated CD4+ T cells by negative selection after roughly 10 days of culture. This receptor was obtained from a human donor who had recovered from COVID-19. Sequenced input: CD4+ T cells from blood, cultured in vitro.

The CDR3 sequence: CASSPTAGGLTEAFF. In DNA, the CDR3 is TGTGCCAGCAGTCCTACCGCAGGGGGCCTAACTGAAGCTTTCTTT. This chain uses TRBV6-1 with TRBJ1-1; 8 bases map to TRBD1. Per the germline V gene, CDR1 is MNHNS and CDR2 is SASEGT. Trimming at V came to 5 bases and at J to 5 bases, leaving 10 bases not matched to a gene. This CDR3 region has 15 residues.